This T cell receptor beta chain was found in a study of neurological immune-mediated disorders. Whole-study findings and limits: CDR3 amino acid sequences found in expanded clones were never shared across subjects, suggesting private repertoires in all groups. HTLV-1-associated myelopathy displayed the greatest TCR clonal expansion, and multiple sclerosis exhibited the smallest, lower than that of healthy controls.

This clonotype was counted at least ten times. Its matching antigen is unknown. The cDNA came from 5'RACE, which used 10-nucleotide random UMIs. Over 200 million TCR-beta sequences from 15-18 subjects came out of each sequencing run. TCRdb independently ran MiXCR on the 5' RACE reads; one entry per CDR3 protein. Of about 48,000 distinct CDR3 sequences detected, 10% appear once; the ten largest clones hold over 20%. Sequenced sample: PBMCs. The clonotype originates from a woman aged 35 to 49 with HTLV-1-associated myelopathy (HAM/TSP).

The CDR3 here is CASSTPGQGATEAFF. As DNA, the CDR3 is TGTGCCAGCAGCACACCGGGACAGGGGGCGACTGAAGCTTTCTTT. The chain uses TRBV7-2 and TRBJ1-1; 12 bases line up with TRBD1. The V gene's germline CDR1 is SGHTA and CDR2 FQGNSA. After removal of 5 bases from V and 5 bases from J, the junction contained 6 bases not matched to a gene. The CDR3 runs 15 residues.